A single sample gave rise to the 24 T cell receptor beta chains below, sequenced in a study of Ad26.COV2.S vaccination and SARS-CoV-2 variants. TCRdb's table, derived via immunoSEQ multiplex PCR, lists solely in-frame clones and lacks some. Here the sample spans 400,000 to 450,000 clones, about 90% being singletons. Treatment in this sample: roughly 18 received Ad26.COV2.S at low or high dose, single or two shots; roughly 5 received placebo; per-sample allocation not given. Sampling was done on day 63 after the first vaccine or placebo injection. The sequences come from peripheral blood, collected in a trial of Ad26.COV2.S vaccine versus placebo. These receptors came from a person aged 18-65 years who received the Ad26.COV2.S COVID-19 vaccine or a placebo.

The V call is TRBV19, the J call TRBJ1-5, with 10 bases fitting TRBD1. The CDR3 is 15 amino acids. The V gene's germline CDR1 is LNHDA and CDR2 SQIVND (reference sequence). With V trimmed by 1 base and J by 11 bases, 8 bases remained unmatched. DNA for the CDR3: TGTGCCAGTAGTATAGCGCTGGGACAGGGGTTGTCCCAGCATTTT. Its protein product is CASSIALGQGLSQHF.

The chain couples TRBV19 to TRBJ2-1; 7 nucleotides line up with TRBD1. CDR3 size: 15 residues. From germline, CDR1 is LNHDA and CDR2 SQIVND (reference sequence). With V trimmed by 3 bases and J by 0 bases, 2 bases remained unmatched. Here the CDR3 reads CASSIRDSSYNEQFF. The CDR3 bases are TGTGCCAGTAGTATTAGGGACAGCTCCTACAATGAGCAGTTCTTC.

This chain joins TRBV6-2 or TRBV6-3 and TRBJ2-7; tentatively, D is TRBD1 (7 bases). V lost 0 bases to trimming and J lost 3 bases, with 18 bases between them. Germline CDR1 reads MNHEY; CDR2 reads SVGEGT. The CDR3 is made up of 17 amino acids. CDR3 loop: CASSYSMNAGQIYEQYF. CDR3 nucleotide sequence: TGTGCCAGCAGTTACTCGATGAACGCGGGACAGATCTACGAGCAGTACTTC.

This chain connects TRBV19 to TRBJ1-1; 9 bases line up with TRBD1. V lost 5 bases and J lost 7; bases outside the gene matches: 14. From germline, CDR1 is LNHDA and CDR2 SQIVND (reference sequence). CDR3 length: 16 residues. The CDR3 here is CASSVPPGQGNLEAFF. CDR3 nucleotides: TGTGCCAGTAGTGTTCCGCCGGGACAGGGAAACCTTGAAGCTTTCTTT. The entire variable domain, with the rest obtained from reference TRBV19 and TRBJ1-1, is as follows: DGGITQSPKYLFRKEGQNVTLSCEQNLNHDAMYWYRQDPGQGLRLIYYSQIVNDFQKGDIAEGYSVSREKKESFPLTVTSAQKNPTAFYLCASSVPPGQGNLEAFFGQGTRLTVV.

V is TRBV3-1 (or the pseudogene TRBV3-2) and J is TRBJ1-2, with D possibly being TRBD1 (6 bases). CDR1 is LGHDT, CDR2 YNNKEL, per germline (reference sequence). The CDR3 covers 13 residues. The V end was cut by 2 bases, the J end by 6 bases, with 10 bases between. In nucleotides, the CDR3 is TGTGCCAGCAGCCAATACAGGGTTAATGGCTACACCTTC. Translation: CASSQYRVNGYTF.

V is TRBV6-5 and J is TRBJ2-1; D uncertain. V was clipped by 0 bases and J by 8 bases, with 8 bases between them. The CDR3 loop spans 13 amino acids. Germline V CDR1 and CDR2: MNHEY, SVGAGI. The CDR3 region is CASSYSVWDEQFF. DNA for the CDR3: TGTGCCAGCAGTTACTCCGTCTGGGATGAGCAGTTCTTC.

The chain uses TRBV7-9 and TRBJ1-1; 9 bases are a match to TRBD1. Trimming cost V 8 bases and J 6 bases; bases outside gene matches: 13. The CDR3 extends over 15 amino acids. Germline V gene lookup returns CDR1 SEHNR and CDR2 FQNEAQ (reference sequence). The CDR3 spells CASAPPGTGSAEAFF. The CDR3 nucleotides read TGTGCCAGCGCCCCCCCCGGGACAGGGAGCGCTGAAGCTTTCTTT.

The rearrangement uses TRBV7-6 and TRBJ2-2, with 7 positions matching TRBD2. V shed 5 bases, J shed 2 bases, and the junction held 5 bases outside the gene matches. The CDR3 is 15 residues long. The germline CDR1 and CDR2 sequences are SGHVS and FNYEAQ. CDR3 sequence: CASSLLAVNTGELFF. DNA for the CDR3: TGTGCCAGCAGCCTCCTAGCGGTCAACACCGGGGAGCTGTTTTTT.

The chain carries TRBV7-2 and TRBJ1-1; D is uncertain. The V and J ends lost 5 bases and 6 bases respectively, with 16 bases between them. Germline-derived CDR1 and CDR2 are SGHTA and FQGNSA. CDR3 length: 14 residues. The CDR3 coding sequence is TGTGCCAGCAGCCGTTCTCGGGTCCCCTCTGAAGCTTTCTTT. As protein: CASSRSRVPSEAFF.

The gene calls are TRBV5-4 and TRBJ2-3; D not resolved. There are 14 residues in the CDR3. Trimming left V 0 bases short and J 4 bases short, with 9 bases between. Germline CDR1 reads SGHNT; CDR2 reads YYREEE (reference sequence). The DNA of the CDR3 is TGTGCCAGCAGCTTGGTCGGCAGGTCAGATACGCAGTATTTT. It codes for CASSLVGRSDTQYF.

The rearrangement joins TRBV5-1 to TRBJ2-5, with D perhaps TRBD1 (6 bases). V was cut by 3 bases and J by 2 bases, with 11 bases left in between. This CDR3 comprises 14 residues. Germline CDR1 reads SGHRS; CDR2 reads YFSETQ. DNA for the CDR3: TGCGCCAGCAGCTCTCCCAGGGGACAAGAGACCCAGTACTTC. Translated: CASSSPRGQETQYF.

This rearrangement joins TRBV6-5 to TRBJ2-1, with D perhaps assigned TRBD1 or TRBD2 (5 bases each). With 7 bases removed from V and 6 bases from J, the gap between germline ends came to 7 bases. The CDR3 extends over 11 amino acids. The germline V gene has CDR1 MNHEY and CDR2 SVGAGI. The chain's CDR3 is CASNGGNEQFF. The DNA of the CDR3 is TGTGCCAGCAATGGGGGCAATGAGCAGTTCTTC.

The chain has TRBV30 and TRBJ2-1; D remains unclear. CDR3 length equals 10 residues. Germline loops: CDR1 GTSNPN, CDR2 SVGIG (reference sequence). The V end lost 3 bases, the J end lost 7 bases, and 4 bases lay between the germline ends. CDR3 protein: CAWRGNEQFF. The CDR3 nucleotides read TGTGCCTGGAGGGGGAATGAGCAGTTCTTC.

This clone was counted between two and nine times. The chain is built from TRBV7-2 and TRBJ2-7; 7 bases match TRBD1. Trimming cost V 1 base and J 5 bases; bases outside gene matches: 5. CDR3 length: 14 amino acids. CDR1 SGHTA and CDR2 FQGNSA come from the germline V gene. CDR3 DNA: TGTGCCAGCAGCTTAGACGACAGGGAACACGAGCAGTACTTC. Translation gives CASSLDDREHEQYF.

Points on this clone: Distinct nucleotide sequences in the sample also encode this CDR3. This chain connects TRBV18 to TRBJ2-5, with TRBD2 matching over 9 bases. Losses at the gene ends were 3 bases for V and 5 bases for J; bases not matched to a gene: 1. CDR1 KGHSH and CDR2 LQKENI come from the germline V gene. The length of the CDR3 is 13 residues. The CDR3: CASSPRGGETQYF. CDR3 in DNA: TGTGCCAGCTCACCGCGGGGGGGCGAGACCCAGTACTTC.

This chain uses TRBV7-8 with TRBJ1-3, with a tentative D call TRBD1 (5 bases). The CDR3 loop spans 16 amino acids. V was cut by 1 base and J by 3 bases, with 13 bases left in between. The germline V gene encodes CDR1 SGHVS and CDR2 FQNEAQ. The CDR3 region is CASSLVAGPYGNTIYF. In nucleotides, the CDR3 is TGTGCCAGCAGCTTAGTCGCAGGGCCCTATGGAAACACCATATATTTT.

The rearrangement links TRBV27 to TRBJ2-1; D ambiguous. The CDR3 has 13 amino acids. Between the trimmed V and J ends, which lost 3 bases and 9 bases, there was a span of 12 bases. Per germline, CDR1 MNHEY and CDR2 SMNVEV (reference sequence). The CDR3 reads CASSFVGNSEQFF. Here the CDR3 DNA reads TGTGCCAGCAGTTTTGTAGGGAATAGTGAGCAGTTCTTC.

The rearrangement links TRBV18 to TRBJ2-2; 14 bases line up with TRBD2. The CDR3 has 19 residues. Losses at the gene ends were 6 bases for V and 1 base for J; bases not matched to a gene: 10. In germline, CDR1 is KGHSH, CDR2 LQKENI. The CDR3 protein is CASSRSGLAGGQNTGELFF. CDR3 sequence (DNA): TGTGCCAGCTCCCGCAGCGGACTAGCGGGGGGACAGAACACCGGGGAGCTGTTTTTT.

The count of this clone is one. V and J are TRBV10-1 and TRBJ2-1, with D possibly being TRBD1 (6 bases). The CDR3 is 15 residues long. The germline V gene encodes CDR1 WNHNN and CDR2 SYGVQD (reference sequence). The germline V and J ends were trimmed by 4 bases and 0 bases, with 10 bases remaining between them. The CDR3 nucleotides read TGCGCCAGCAGTGGGGGACAAAGCTCCTACAATGAGCAGTTCTTC. Protein sequence: CASSGGQSSYNEQFF.

The rearrangement uses TRBV11-2 and TRBJ1-3; unclear D gene. The CDR3 extends over 15 amino acids. Trimming shortened V by 0 bases and J by 0 bases, and 6 bases separated the two germline ends. In germline, CDR1 is SGHAT, CDR2 FQNNGV. In DNA form, the CDR3 reads TGTGCCAGCAGCTTAGACCTCCACTCTGGAAACACCATATATTTT. This sequence encodes CASSLDLHSGNTIYF. Full variable domain (outside the CDR3, taken from reference TRBV11-2 and TRBJ1-3): EAGVAQSPRYKIIEKRQSVAFWCNPISGHATLYWYQQILGQGPKLLIQFQNNGVVDDSQLPKDRFSAERLKGVDSTLKIQPAKLEDSAVYLCASSLDLHSGNTIYFGEGSWLTVV.

The rearrangement links TRBV6-2 or TRBV6-3 to TRBJ2-2; D is undetermined. Germline-derived CDR1 and CDR2 are MNHEY and SVGEGT. Between the trimmed V and J ends, which lost 4 bases and 4 bases, there was a span of 10 bases. The CDR3 extends over 14 amino acids. CDR3 DNA sequence: TGTGCCAGCAGTTCCATTCTCAGCACCGGGGAGCTGTTTTTT. It codes for CASSSILSTGELFF.

V gene TRBV29-1 combines with J gene TRBJ2-5; D is perhaps TRBD2 (6 bases). The germline gives CDR1 SQVTM, CDR2 ANQGSEA. With 1 base removed from V and 5 bases from J, the gap between germline ends came to 8 bases. CDR3 length: 12 residues. Here the CDR3 DNA reads TGCAGCGTTGAAGGGGAGGATGAGACCCAGTACTTC. This codes for CSVEGEDETQYF.

This clone came up a few times. The chain links TRBV3-1 (or the pseudogene TRBV3-2) to TRBJ1-2; 7 bases are shared with TRBD1. There are 16 residues in the CDR3. Germline-derived CDR1 and CDR2 are LGHDT and YNNKEL (reference sequence). With V trimmed by 0 bases and J by 7 bases, 11 bases remained unmatched. For the CDR3, the DNA is TGTGCCAGCAGCCAAGAGCCTCCGACAGGGTCCGGTGGCTACACCTTC. Protein product: CASSQEPPTGSGGYTF.

This clone has a single count. The chain has TRBV9 and TRBJ1-4; D is perhaps TRBD1 (5 bases). Germline V gene lookup returns CDR1 SGDLS and CDR2 YYNGEE. The CDR3 is 16 residues long. V was trimmed by 4 bases and J by 5 bases, leaving 18 bases between them. CDR3 nucleotide sequence: TGTGCCAGCAGCCCAAAGTCGACAGTGCCCAATGAAAAACTGTTTTTT. It codes for CASSPKSTVPNEKLFF.